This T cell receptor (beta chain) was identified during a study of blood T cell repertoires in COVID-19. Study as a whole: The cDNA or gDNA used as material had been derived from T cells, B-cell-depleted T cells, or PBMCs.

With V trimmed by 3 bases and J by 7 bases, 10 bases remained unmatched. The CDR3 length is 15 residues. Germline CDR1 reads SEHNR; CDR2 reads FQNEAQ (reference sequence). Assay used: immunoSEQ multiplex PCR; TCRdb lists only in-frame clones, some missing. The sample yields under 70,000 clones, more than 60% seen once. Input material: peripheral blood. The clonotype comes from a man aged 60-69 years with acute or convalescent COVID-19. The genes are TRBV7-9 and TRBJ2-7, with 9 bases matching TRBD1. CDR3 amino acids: CASSFRQGEYWEQYF. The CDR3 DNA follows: TGTGCCAGCAGCTTCAGACAGGGGGAATATTGGGAGCAGTACTTC.